A single sample gave rise to the 30 T cell receptor beta chains below, sequenced in a study of cytomegalovirus exposure and HLA in healthy donors. The PCR employed 60 Vbeta primers together with 13 Jbeta primers. The assay was immunoSEQ multiplex PCR, and TCRdb's table has in-frame clones only and misses some. The top ten clones hold 2.9% of a sample with about 180,000 clones, around 75% of them seen once. The sequenced material came from PBMCs. Source of these receptors: a male donor in good health and CMV-seronegative.

The rearrangement links TRBV13 to TRBJ1-5; weak D call: TRBD1 (5 bases). CDR3 size: 15 residues. V lost 0 bases, J lost 4 bases, and 10 bases lay in between. The germline V gene encodes CDR1 PRHDT and CDR2 FYEKMQ (reference sequence). CDR3: CASSLGGEGNQPQHF. The CDR3 nucleotides are TGTGCCAGCAGCTTAGGAGGGGAAGGTAATCAGCCCCAGCATTTT.

This chain uses TRBV7-5 with TRBJ1-3; the DNA was not used to check the table's D call, TRBD1. TRBV7-5 constitutes a pseudogene. This CDR3 is 11 amino acids long. CDR3 sequence reads: CCQGPGNTIYF. The CDR3 DNA reads TGTTGTCAGGGCCCTGGAAACACCATATATTTT.

The V gene is TRBV2, the J gene TRBJ1-3; TRBD1 might be the D (6 bases). Between the trimmed V and J ends, which lost 4 bases and 0 bases, there was a span of 13 bases. The CDR3 has 16 residues. Germline loops: CDR1 SNHLY, CDR2 FYNNEI. The DNA of the CDR3 is TGTGCCAGCAGTGCCAGGACAGAGGTCTCTGGAAACACCATATATTTT. Translated, it gives CASSARTEVSGNTIYF.

This chain joins TRBV10-3 and TRBJ2-7; no clear D. This CDR3 is built from 12 residues. Per the germline V gene, CDR1 is ENHRY and CDR2 is SYGVKD. V was cut by 4 bases and J by 4 bases, with 8 bases left in between. DNA of the CDR3: TGTGCCATCAGTGGACTCGGTTACGAGCAGTACTTC. Protein: CAISGLGYEQYF.

This clone turned up a few times. Different DNA sequences within this sample yield the same CDR3. The chain couples TRBV4-3 to TRBJ1-2, with unresolved D. The ends were cut back, 1 base at V and 4 bases at J, with 10 bases in the middle. The CDR3 runs 14 residues. Per the germline V gene, CDR1 is LGHNA and CDR2 is YSLEER. The CDR3 coding sequence is TGCGCCAGCAGCCAAGTAGGCAGAGGCTATGGCTACACCTTC. This codes for CASSQVGRGYGYTF.

The gene calls are TRBV11-3 and TRBJ2-1, with a possible D match to TRBD1 (5 bases). V was pared by 2 bases and J by 6 bases, with 8 bases between. CDR3 size: 13 residues. Per the germline V gene, CDR1 is SGHNT and CDR2 is YENEEA. CDR3 sequence: CASSLQGLNEQFF. The CDR3 nucleotides read TGTGCCAGCAGCTTACAGGGCCTCAATGAGCAGTTCTTC.

The chain employs TRBV7-6 and TRBJ2-1, with 9 bases aligning to TRBD1. V was pared by 1 base and J by 1 base, with 2 bases of the junction left unmatched. This CDR3 contains 16 residues. CDR1 and CDR2 from the germline V gene are SGHVS and FNYEAQ. The CDR3 here is CASSLVGTGSYNEQFF. The CDR3 DNA is TGTGCCAGCAGCTTAGTTGGGACAGGGTCCTACAATGAGCAGTTCTTC.

CDR3 nucleotide sequence: TGTGCCTGGAGTGTTGGAGGGAGCGTCGCCTACGAGCAGTACTTC. It encodes CAWSVGGSVAYEQYF. The gene calls are TRBV30 and TRBJ2-7; tentative D call: TRBD2 (6 bases). Germline CDR1 GTSNPN, CDR2 SVGIG (reference sequence). The ends were cut back, 0 bases at V and 2 bases at J, with 14 bases in the middle. This CDR3 spans 15 amino acids. Looking up the rest from reference TRBV30 and TRBJ2-7 gives the full variable domain: SQTIHQWPATLVQPVGSPLSLECTVEGTSNPNLYWYRQAAGRGLQLLFYSVGIGQISSEVPQNLSASRPQDRQFILSSKKLLLSDSGFYLCAWSVGGSVAYEQYFGPGTRLTVT.

The chain employs TRBV19 and TRBJ1-5; 10 bases are shared with TRBD1. The germline gives CDR1 LNHDA, CDR2 SQIVND (reference sequence). Trimming took 3 bases from V and 5 from J; bases not matched to a gene: 4. CDR3 size: 15 residues. CDR3 sequence: CASSIGTGADQPQHF. DNA of the CDR3: TGTGCCAGTAGTATCGGGACAGGGGCTGATCAGCCCCAGCATTTT.

The chain has TRBV6-5 and TRBJ2-7; D might be TRBD1 (6 bases). The V gene's germline CDR1 is MNHEY and CDR2 SVGAGI. V was clipped by 0 bases and J by 2 bases, with 8 bases between them. The length of the CDR3 is 14 residues. The CDR3 loop is CASSYSGTPYEQYF. The CDR3 nucleotides read TGTGCCAGCAGTTACTCCGGGACACCCTACGAGCAGTACTTC.

The chain has TRBV19 and TRBJ1-6, with unresolved D. With 7 bases removed from V and 3 bases from J, the gap between germline ends came to 13 bases. Germline V gives CDR1 LNHDA, CDR2 SQIVND (reference sequence). This CDR3 is 15 amino acids long. The CDR3 is CASKAGSNYNSPLHF. The CDR3 DNA reads as TGTGCCAGTAAGGCAGGCTCTAACTATAATTCACCCCTCCACTTT.

The V call is TRBV28, the J call TRBJ2-7; 10 nucleotides match TRBD1. The length of the CDR3 is 14 residues. The V and J ends lost 2 bases and 6 bases, in that order; junction bases with no gene match: 4. Looked up from germline, CDR1 is MDHEN and CDR2 is SYDVKM. The CDR3 spells CASSLGTGVSEQYF. The CDR3 bases are TGTGCCAGCAGTTTAGGGACAGGGGTAAGCGAGCAGTACTTC.

This clone was recorded once. The rearrangement uses TRBV11-2 and TRBJ2-2, with D hard to call. CDR1 and CDR2 (germline): SGHAT, FQNNGV. The CDR3 is made up of 15 amino acids. V lost 1 base and J 1 base, leaving 7 bases between the germline ends. Here the CDR3 reads CASSLARQNTGELFF. CDR3 DNA sequence: TGTGCCAGCAGCTTAGCCAGACAGAACACCGGGGAGCTGTTTTTT.

As to this clone: At one boundary the junction diverges from the germline segment, which might be a read error. The gene calls are TRBV5-4 and TRBJ2-3, with 8 bases lining up with TRBD1. CDR3 length: 15 residues. Germline assignment: CDR1 SGHNT and CDR2 YYREEE (reference sequence). CDR3 sequence reads: CASSFAGQATGTQYF. CDR3 nucleotides: TGTGCCAGCAGCTTTGCGGGACAGGCCACAGGTACGCAGTATTTT.

V and J are TRBV30 and TRBJ1-5; 8 bases map to TRBD1. Germline CDR1 GTSNPN, CDR2 SVGIG (reference sequence). CDR3 length equals 12 residues. Trimming removed 5 bases from V and 6 bases from J; junction bases left unmatched: 3. The CDR3 reads CAWGQGAQPQHF. CDR3 nucleotides: TGTGCCTGGGGACAGGGTGCTCAGCCCCAGCATTTT. Combining the CDR3 with reference TRBV30 and TRBJ1-5 gives the whole variable domain SQTIHQWPATLVQPVGSPLSLECTVEGTSNPNLYWYRQAAGRGLQLLFYSVGIGQISSEVPQNLSASRPQDRQFILSSKKLLLSDSGFYLCAWGQGAQPQHFGDGTRLSIL.

This clone showed up just once. The CDR3, as DNA: TGTGCCAGCCGGGACAGGGGTTCGCATGGCTACACCTTC. Its protein product is CASRDRGSHGYTF. This chain uses TRBV7-6 with TRBJ1-2, with 10 bases lining up with TRBD1. Germline V gene lookup returns CDR1 SGHVS and CDR2 FNYEAQ. Germline trimming cut 8 bases from V and 6 bases from J; bases unmatched to any gene: 6. The CDR3 loop spans 13 amino acids.

The rearrangement uses TRBV6-5 and TRBJ1-5, with D perhaps TRBD1 (5 bases). V lost 2 bases, J lost 1 base, and 9 bases lay in between. Looked up from germline, CDR1 is MNHEY and CDR2 is SVGAGI. The CDR3 has 15 residues. CDR3 region: CASSYQGLSNQPQHF. In DNA form, the CDR3 reads TGTGCCAGCAGTTACCAGGGTTTGAGCAATCAGCCCCAGCATTTT.

The rearrangement links TRBV30 to TRBJ1-6; the D gene is possibly TRBD1 (6 bases). The CDR3 totals 15 residues. Germline-derived CDR1 and CDR2 are GTSNPN and SVGIG (reference sequence). Trimming took off 5 bases at V and 3 bases at J, with 14 bases between the two ends. The CDR3 DNA follows: TGTGCCTGGCTACAGGGTCGCGACTATAATTCACCCCTCCACTTT. Translated, it gives CAWLQGRDYNSPLHF. The whole variable domain, filled in from reference TRBV30 and TRBJ1-6, reads SQTIHQWPATLVQPVGSPLSLECTVEGTSNPNLYWYRQAAGRGLQLLFYSVGIGQISSEVPQNLSASRPQDRQFILSSKKLLLSDSGFYLCAWLQGRDYNSPLHFGNGTRLTVT.

V and J are TRBV7-8 and TRBJ1-5, with TRBD1 matching 7 bases. This CDR3 contains 15 residues. The junction had 4 bases not matched to a gene; V was cut back by 3 bases and J by 2 bases. CDR1 SGHVS and CDR2 FQNEAQ come from the germline V gene. The CDR3 DNA reads as TGTGCCAGCAGCTTCGCCACAGGGGGCAATCAGCCCCAGCATTTT. It is translated as CASSFATGGNQPQHF.

The chain employs TRBV6-5 and TRBJ2-3; possibly TRBD2 for D (6 bases). Trimming took off 7 bases at V and 7 bases at J, with 21 bases between the two ends. Looked up from germline, CDR1 is MNHEY and CDR2 is SVGAGI. CDR3 size: 15 residues. In DNA form, the CDR3 reads TGTGCCAGCACCATGCGGGGCGATGTGACAAATACGCAGTATTTT. Protein product: CASTMRGDVTNTQYF.

The CDR3 reads CASGNAGTGGYEQYF. Here the CDR3 DNA reads TGTGCCTCGGGAAACGCCGGGACAGGGGGCTACGAGCAGTACTTC. The V call is TRBV10-3, the J call TRBJ2-7; 11 bases map to TRBD1. Germline V gene lookup returns CDR1 ENHRY and CDR2 SYGVKD. V lost 11 bases to trimming and J lost 3 bases; unmatched junction nucleotides: 12. The length of the CDR3 is 15 residues.

The chain combines TRBV19 with TRBJ1-2; D is possibly TRBD1 (6 bases). Trimming left V 6 bases short and J 2 bases short, with 10 bases between. CDR3 length: 13 amino acids. CDR1 is LNHDA and CDR2 is SQIVND in the germline V gene (reference sequence). The CDR3 loop reads CASRITGNYGYTF. CDR3 coding DNA: TGTGCCAGTAGAATCACAGGGAACTATGGCTACACCTTC.

The chain joins TRBV9 to TRBJ2-1; the D gene is possibly TRBD2 (5 bases). Per germline, CDR1 SGDLS and CDR2 YYNGEE. This CDR3 region has 15 residues. Trimming cost V 0 bases and J 8 bases, with 15 bases left between them. As DNA, the CDR3 is TGTGCCAGCAGCGTAGGAAGCGGCAATCAGGATGAGCAGTTCTTC. This gives the protein CASSVGSGNQDEQFF.

V gene TRBV2 combines with J gene TRBJ1-2; possibly TRBD1 for D (6 bases). From germline, CDR1 is SNHLY and CDR2 FYNNEI. V dropped 3 bases and J dropped 7 bases, with 18 bases sitting between them. The CDR3 is made up of 15 amino acids. CDR3 region: CASSDGSAGAGGYTF. Written as DNA, the CDR3 is TGTGCCAGCAGTGATGGGTCAGCGGGGGCAGGTGGCTACACCTTC.

In this sample, this clone turned up a few times. The chain carries TRBV6-5 and TRBJ2-3; the match to TRBD2 covers 9 bases. Unmatched junction bases numbered 9, after V lost 8 bases and J lost 3 bases. The CDR3 totals 15 residues. The germline gives CDR1 MNHEY, CDR2 SVGAGI. The CDR3 loop is CASRERGAGTDTQYF. Here the CDR3 DNA reads TGTGCCAGCCGCGAGCGGGGGGCTGGGACAGATACGCAGTATTTT.

This clone was seen only once. The chain couples TRBV6-6 to TRBJ1-5; perhaps TRBD1 as D (5 bases). Germline V gene lookup returns CDR1 MNHNY and CDR2 SVGAGI (reference sequence). V lost 6 bases and J 2 bases, leaving 17 bases between the germline ends. The CDR3 loop spans 16 amino acids. CDR3 nucleotides: TGTGCCAGCAGCGCCCAGGGAGGGCCGGGCAATCAGCCCCAGCATTTT. Its protein is CASSAQGGPGNQPQHF.

V usage is TRBV15 and J usage is TRBJ1-4; 7 bases agree with TRBD1. The CDR3 runs 16 residues. Germline V gene data show CDR1 as LNHNV and CDR2 as YYDKDF (reference sequence). V lost 1 base to trimming and J lost 3 bases; unmatched junction nucleotides: 5. Here the CDR3 DNA reads TGTGCCACCAGCAGAGGGGGGCAGGGGGCTAATGAAAAACTGTTTTTT. It translates to CATSRGGQGANEKLFF.

A single count supports this clone. The rearrangement links TRBV30 to TRBJ1-3; D is undetermined. The germline V and J ends were trimmed by 1 base and 7 bases, with 5 bases remaining between them. The germline V gene has CDR1 GTSNPN and CDR2 SVGIG (reference sequence). The CDR3 has 11 residues. The chain's CDR3 is CAWSALNTIYF. The CDR3 DNA sequence: TGTGCCTGGAGTGCTCTGAACACCATATATTTT.

The chain is built from TRBV6-1 and TRBJ2-1; TRBD2 matches 8 bases. The V gene's germline CDR1 is MNHNS and CDR2 SASEGT. The CDR3 totals 15 residues. V was clipped by 10 bases and J by 7 bases; unmatched bases: 15. CDR3 DNA sequence: TGTGCCATCCTCGCTCTGGGGACTAGAGGAAATGAGCAGTTCTTC. Its protein product is CAILALGTRGNEQFF.

In this sample, this clone turned up a few times. This sequence joins TRBV28 and TRBJ1-4; 9 positions match TRBD1. The CDR3 totals 15 residues. The V segment lost 7 bases and the J segment 6 bases; nucleotides outside the gene matches: 9. The germline V gene has CDR1 MDHEN and CDR2 SYDVKM. CDR3 residues: CASISPGQGDEKLFF. The DNA for the CDR3 is TGTGCCAGCATCTCCCCGGGACAGGGAGATGAAAAACTGTTTTTT.